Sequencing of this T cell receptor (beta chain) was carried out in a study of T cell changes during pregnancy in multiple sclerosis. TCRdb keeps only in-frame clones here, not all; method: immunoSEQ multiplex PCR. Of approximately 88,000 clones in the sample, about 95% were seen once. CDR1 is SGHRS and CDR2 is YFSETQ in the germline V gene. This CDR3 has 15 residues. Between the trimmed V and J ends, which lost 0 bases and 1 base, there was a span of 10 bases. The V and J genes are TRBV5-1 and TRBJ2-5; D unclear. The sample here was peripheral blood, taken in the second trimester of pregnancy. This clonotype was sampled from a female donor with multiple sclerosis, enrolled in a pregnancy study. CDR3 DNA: TGCGCCAGCAGCTTGGCAGGTGGGCCCCAAGAGACCCAGTACTTC. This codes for CASSLAGGPQETQYF.